This T cell receptor (beta chain) is from a study of shared clonotypes between healthy human individuals. Between the trimmed V and J ends, which lost 5 bases and 3 bases, there was a span of 19 bases. CDR1 SGDLS and CDR2 YYNGEE come from the germline V gene. This CDR3 region has 16 residues. Positive CCR7 selection of CD45RO-negative cells yielded the naive CD8 cells, and terminally differentiated effector memory CD45RA+ cells were excluded. Deep-level running was used for the assay. The repertoire was sequenced with immunoSEQ multiplex PCR; TCRdb's copy has only in-frame clones and lacks some. In the table there are roughly 550,000 clones, over 95% of which are singletons.

The TCR sequence derives from a woman aged 25-40 years in good health. The chain employs TRBV9 and TRBJ2-3, with D possibly being TRBD2 (7 bases). The sequencing input was naive CD8+ T cells sorted from blood. The CDR3 loop is CASSNQGGGLTDTQYF. CDR3 nucleotides: TGTGCCAGCAGTAACCAAGGGGGAGGGTTGACAGATACGCAGTATTTT.